The 8 T cell receptor beta chains reported below all come from one sample, sequenced in a study of OX40 agonist ivuxolimab in advanced cancers. Here immunoSEQ multiplex PCR was the method, and the copy in TCRdb shows in-frame clones only, minus some. The sample records approximately 70,000 clones, approximately 80% being singletons. The sequencing used CD4+ or CD8+ T cells sorted from blood, collected in a trial of the OX40 agonist ivuxolimab. The receptors here all came from an adult with an advanced solid tumor such as melanoma, head and neck, liver or kidney cancer.

The chain uses TRBV9 and TRBJ2-3; TRBD1 might be the D (5 bases). Germline V gene lookup returns CDR1 SGDLS and CDR2 YYNGEE. V was clipped by 6 bases and J by 4 bases, with 18 bases between them. The CDR3 is 15 amino acids. CDR3 bases: TGTGCCAGCACCCCCCTGGGGCTGGGTGCAGATACGCAGTATTTT. Translation gives CASTPLGLGADTQYF.

The chain recombines TRBV19 with TRBJ2-1; 10 positions agree with TRBD2. Germline values: CDR1 LNHDA, CDR2 SQIVND (reference sequence). This CDR3 region has 17 residues. The ends lost 0 bases at V and 3 bases at J; junction bases unmatched: 5. The CDR3 loop reads CASSIDAGTSVYNEQFF. For the CDR3, the DNA is TGTGCCAGTAGTATAGATGCCGGGACTAGCGTCTACAATGAGCAGTTCTTC.

This clone showed up just once. The genes are TRBV9 and TRBJ1-6; D is unresolved. The CDR3 is 14 residues long. Trimming left V 4 bases short and J 7 bases short, with 12 bases between. Germline lookup yields CDR1 SGDLS and CDR2 YYNGEE. CDR3 region: CASSNTFGNSPLHF. CDR3 DNA sequence: TGTGCCAGCAGCAATACCTTTGGGAATTCACCCCTCCACTTT.

The V and J genes are TRBV5-4 and TRBJ2-7, with D possibly being TRBD1 (6 bases). The ends were cut back, 1 base at V and 7 bases at J, with 6 bases in the middle. CDR1 and CDR2 from the germline V gene are SGHNT and YYREEE (reference sequence). The CDR3 length is 11 residues. DNA of the CDR3: TGTGCCAGCAGCTTGACAGGGGAGCAGTACTTC. Translation: CASSLTGEQYF.

The CDR3 sequence: CASSGTSGGASYNEQFF. The CDR3 region has the DNA TGCGCCAGCAGTGGGACTAGCGGGGGGGCTTCCTACAATGAGCAGTTCTTC. This chain joins TRBV10-2 and TRBJ2-1; 15 positions agree with TRBD2. This CDR3 is 17 amino acids long. The germline V gene has CDR1 WSHSY and CDR2 SAAADI. After removal of 4 bases from V and 1 base from J, the junction contained 2 bases not matched to a gene.

This clone was found many times. V usage is TRBV27 and J usage is TRBJ1-2; D is undetermined. In germline, CDR1 is MNHEY, CDR2 SMNVEV (reference sequence). Trimming pared 11 bases from V and 8 bases from J, leaving 18 bases between. The CDR3 runs to 12 residues. The CDR3 protein is CAGKGSLGGYTF. The CDR3 DNA sequence: TGTGCCGGAAAGGGCTCTCTGGGAGGCTACACCTTC.

This clone was seen only once. The rearrangement uses TRBV30 and TRBJ2-7, with TRBD1 matching 10 bases. V was pared by 5 bases and J by 4 bases, with 14 bases of the junction left unmatched. The CDR3 has 16 residues. Germline-derived CDR1 and CDR2 are GTSNPN and SVGIG (reference sequence). The CDR3 reads CAWGRRDRGSLYEQYF. CDR3 DNA: TGTGCCTGGGGACGCCGGGACAGGGGATCTTTGTACGAGCAGTACTTC.

CDR3 in amino acids: CASSQGFLNTGELFF. The CDR3, as DNA: TGTGCCAGCAGCCAAGGTTTCCTGAACACCGGGGAGCTGTTTTTT. This rearrangement joins TRBV14 to TRBJ2-2, with unresolved D. Germline V gene sequence: CDR1 SGHDN, CDR2 FVKESK. V was shortened by 1 base and J by 1 base, with 7 bases between the two germline ends. This CDR3 comprises 15 residues.